The 26 T cell receptor beta chains in this list originate from one sample, sequenced in a study of blood T cell repertoires in COVID-19 (dated by TCRdb to the early 2020s). Library prep was done by the immunoSEQ multiplex PCR assay. As stored in TCRdb, this immuneACCESS dataset retains in-frame rearrangements with V and J assigned. A fraction of the clones does not appear; measured against another copy, unresolved V genes explain less than half of the discrepancy, and the remainder lacks a known reason. Recorded for this sample are under 250,000 clones; under 90% of them occurred a single time. Jointly, the top ten make up 3.6% of the sample. Sequencing used peripheral blood. Receptor source: a woman over 75 with acute or convalescent COVID-19.

The V call is TRBV19, the J call TRBJ2-2; D gene unclear. CDR1 and CDR2 from the germline V gene are LNHDA and SQIVND (reference sequence). This CDR3 has 16 amino acids. Trimming took off 8 bases at V and 0 bases at J, with 16 bases between the two ends. Written as DNA, the CDR3 is TGTGCCAGTCGTTTTGTGACACCCTCGAACACCGGGGAGCTGTTTTTT. The encoded protein is CASRFVTPSNTGELFF.

This rearrangement joins TRBV4-1 to TRBJ1-5, with D unresolved. Trimming cost V 4 bases and J 1 base, with 8 bases left between them. Germline V CDR1 and CDR2: MGHRA, YSYEKL. The length of the CDR3 is 14 residues. CDR3 sequence reads: CASSPPLSNQPQHF. The DNA of the CDR3 is TGCGCCAGCAGCCCTCCACTGAGCAATCAGCCCCAGCATTTT.

This sequence joins TRBV6-5 and TRBJ2-7, with D perhaps matching TRBD2 (6 bases). Germline V CDR1 and CDR2: MNHEY, SVGAGI. V dropped 3 bases and J dropped 4 bases, with 16 bases sitting between them. This CDR3 is built from 15 residues. The DNA for the CDR3 is TGTGCCAGCAGTTATTCCCCTAGCGCCTGGTACGAGCAGTACTTC. Translating it yields CASSYSPSAWYEQYF.

The rearrangement joins TRBV19 to TRBJ1-6, with D unresolved. The CDR3 sequence is 14 residues long. Trimming pared 7 bases from V and 13 bases from J, leaving 20 bases between. From germline, CDR1 is LNHDA and CDR2 SQIVND (reference sequence). The CDR3 bases are TGTGCCAGTAACCAGAGAAAGGACTCGGGTCCCCTCCACTTT. Its protein is CASNQRKDSGPLHF.

The chain employs TRBV12-5 and TRBJ2-7, with 9 bases matching TRBD1. Germline V gene lookup returns CDR1 LGHNT and CDR2 FRNRAP. J was trimmed by 6 bases and V by 5 bases; bases with no gene match: 5. The CDR3 spans 13 residues. CDR3 protein: CASGGTGRGEQYF. Here the CDR3 DNA reads TGTGCTAGTGGTGGGACAGGGAGGGGCGAGCAGTACTTC. The variable domain in full, completed from reference TRBV12-5 and TRBJ2-7, reads DARVTQTPRHKVTEMGQEVTMRCQPILGHNTVFWYRQTMMQGLELLAYFRNRAPLDDSGMPKDRFSAEMPDATLATLKIQPSEPRDSAVYFCASGGTGRGEQYFGPGTRLTVT.

The V and J genes are TRBV6-5 and TRBJ2-1; no definite D call. The CDR3 runs 12 residues. Trimming left V 5 bases short and J 9 bases short, with 11 bases between. Germline V gene lookup returns CDR1 MNHEY and CDR2 SVGAGI. CDR3 region: CASSKSVGEQFF. The CDR3 DNA is TGTGCCAGCAGTAAGAGCGTGGGTGAGCAGTTCTTC.

The CDR3 spells CASSPSGGLGLQETQYF. The CDR3 nucleotides read TGTGCCAGTAGTCCATCAGGAGGCTTGGGACTTCAGGAGACCCAGTACTTC. This chain uses TRBV19 with TRBJ2-5; D is possibly TRBD2 (6 bases). This CDR3 spans 17 amino acids. V dropped 5 bases and J dropped 5 bases, with 24 bases sitting between them. Germline values: CDR1 LNHDA, CDR2 SQIVND (reference sequence). The full variable domain, its missing parts supplied by reference TRBV19 and TRBJ2-5, is DGGITQSPKYLFRKEGQNVTLSCEQNLNHDAMYWYRQDPGQGLRLIYYSQIVNDFQKGDIAEGYSVSREKKESFPLTVTSAQKNPTAFYLCASSPSGGLGLQETQYFGPGTRLLVL.

The chain is built from TRBV19 and TRBJ1-5; no reliable D call. Per the germline V gene, CDR1 is LNHDA and CDR2 is SQIVND (reference sequence). The V and J ends lost 6 bases and 9 bases respectively, with 24 bases between them. This CDR3 contains 16 residues. CDR3 loop: CASRTLGVGTYGPQHF. In nucleotides, the CDR3 is TGTGCCAGTAGGACTTTGGGAGTAGGCACCTATGGGCCCCAGCATTTT.

V is TRBV30 and J is TRBJ1-2; D is uncertain. In germline, CDR1 is GTSNPN, CDR2 SVGIG (reference sequence). This CDR3 has 12 amino acids. Trimming cost V 1 base and J 12 bases, with 15 bases left between them. DNA for the CDR3: TGTGCCTGGAGTGGTGGTGGTCAGGCTAACACCTTC. It translates to CAWSGGGQANTF. The full variable domain, completed using reference TRBV30 and TRBJ1-2, is SQTIHQWPATLVQPVGSPLSLECTVEGTSNPNLYWYRQAAGRGLQLLFYSVGIGQISSEVPQNLSASRPQDRQFILSSKKLLLSDSGFYLCAWSGGGQANTFGSGTRLTVV.

The V call is TRBV28, the J call TRBJ2-2; no definite D call. Germline-derived CDR1 and CDR2 are MDHEN and SYDVKM. The CDR3 totals 20 residues. Trimming shortened V by 2 bases and J by 3 bases, and 25 bases separated the two germline ends. The CDR3 protein is CASSLRSQSRFHRDTGELFF. Here the CDR3 DNA reads TGTGCCAGCAGTTTAAGGTCGCAGTCAAGGTTCCATCGGGACACCGGGGAGCTGTTTTTT.

This clone appeared a few times. The chain joins TRBV7-2 to TRBJ1-1; D remains ambiguous. Trimming pared 2 bases from V and 1 base from J, leaving 11 bases between. CDR3 length equals 15 residues. The germline gives CDR1 SGHTA, CDR2 FQGNSA. The CDR3 spells CASSLSVRRNTEAFF. In DNA form, the CDR3 reads TGTGCCAGCAGCTTATCGGTCCGAAGGAACACTGAAGCTTTCTTT.

The chain combines TRBV30 with TRBJ1-4; TRBD1 is a possible D gene (6 bases). V shed 2 bases and J shed 8 bases, with 12 bases lying between them. Germline CDR1 is GTSNPN and CDR2 is SVGIG (reference sequence). The length of the CDR3 is 13 residues. The CDR3 DNA reads TGTGCCTGGAGTTCACAGGGAAGGGAAAAACTGTTTTTT. Protein: CAWSSQGREKLFF.

This chain uses TRBV27 with TRBJ1-4; 9 bases are a match to TRBD1. CDR1 is MNHEY and CDR2 is SMNVEV in the germline V gene (reference sequence). V shed 10 bases and J 7 bases; nucleotides not matched to a gene: 7. The CDR3 totals 13 residues. This chain's CDR3 is CATRDRAVEKLFF. The DNA for the CDR3 is TGTGCCACCCGGGACAGGGCTGTTGAAAAACTGTTTTTT.

The chain joins TRBV6-2 or TRBV6-3 to TRBJ2-2; 8 bases map to TRBD2. The CDR3 loop spans 17 amino acids. Germline V lookup: CDR1 MNHEY, CDR2 SVGEGT. Trimming removed 2 bases from V and 2 bases from J; junction bases left unmatched: 7. The CDR3 loop is CASSYTGGGINTGELFF. CDR3 sequence (DNA): TGTGCCAGCAGTTACACTGGCGGGGGGATTAACACCGGGGAGCTGTTTTTT.

This chain uses TRBV2 with TRBJ2-7; a weak D match, TRBD1 (5 bases). CDR1 and CDR2 (germline): SNHLY, FYNNEI. V lost 5 bases and J 7 bases, leaving 9 bases between the germline ends. The CDR3 length is 11 residues. DNA for the CDR3: TGTGCCAGCAGTCAGGGTGGAGAGCAGTACTTC. It specifies CASSQGGEQYF.

This rearrangement joins TRBV5-1 to TRBJ1-4, with 7 positions matching TRBD1. Germline trimming cut 4 bases from V and 8 bases from J; bases unmatched to any gene: 14. This CDR3 comprises 16 residues. Germline lookup yields CDR1 SGHRS and CDR2 YFSETQ. CDR3: CASSPTGQGDWEKLFF. The DNA of the CDR3 is TGCGCCAGCAGCCCGACAGGGCAGGGGGATTGGGAAAAACTGTTTTTT.

The V and J genes are TRBV3-1 (or the pseudogene TRBV3-2) and TRBJ1-1; D call uncertain. Germline CDR1 LGHDT, CDR2 YNNKEL (reference sequence). The CDR3 totals 13 residues. Trimming removed 0 bases at V and 9 bases at J, with 11 bases between. CDR3 sequence (DNA): TGTGCCAGCAGCCAAGAAAAGACTTTAAAAGCTTTCTTT. Translating it yields CASSQEKTLKAFF.

V is TRBV19 and J is TRBJ2-1, with 9 bases identical to TRBD1. V dropped 10 bases and J dropped 7; count of bases not matched to a gene: 5. This CDR3 has 12 residues. Germline values: CDR1 LNHDA, CDR2 SQIVND (reference sequence). DNA for the CDR3: TGTGCCATCAGTGGGACAGGGAATGAGCAGTTCTTC. This codes for CAISGTGNEQFF.

The J gene is TRBJ2-5, the V gene TRBV7-6; 7 bases map to TRBD1. Germline CDR1 and CDR2: SGHVS and FNYEAQ. The CDR3 is 17 residues long. V trimming: 0 bases; J trimming: 2 bases; junction bases outside the gene matches: 9. The CDR3 DNA reads as TGTGCCAGCAGCTTAGCCCCACAGGGGTCGGGGCAAGAGACCCAGTACTTC. This codes for CASSLAPQGSGQETQYF.

This chain connects TRBV19 to TRBJ1-3; perhaps TRBD1 as D (6 bases). This CDR3 spans 17 amino acids. V shed 5 bases and J shed 0 bases, with 17 bases lying between them. The germline V gene encodes CDR1 LNHDA and CDR2 SQIVND (reference sequence). This chain's CDR3 is CASSAKQGFRSGNTIYF. The CDR3 DNA reads TGTGCCAGTAGTGCAAAACAGGGTTTTCGCTCTGGAAACACCATATATTTT.

This clone appeared a few times. This chain connects TRBV19 to TRBJ1-5, with D perhaps TRBD1 (6 bases). The V and J ends lost 1 base and 6 bases respectively, with 16 bases between them. The CDR3 covers 16 residues. Looked up from germline, CDR1 is LNHDA and CDR2 is SQIVND (reference sequence). The CDR3 DNA sequence: TGTGCCAGTAGTATAGCTTTCGGACAGAAGGGTCAGCCCCAGCATTTT. Amino acids: CASSIAFGQKGQPQHF.

This rearrangement joins TRBV5-1 to TRBJ2-1; 7 bases fit TRBD2. Losses at the gene ends were 1 base for V and 2 bases for J; bases not matched to a gene: 0. CDR1 is SGHRS and CDR2 is YFSETQ in the germline V gene. This CDR3 comprises 14 residues. In DNA, the CDR3 is TGCGCCAGCAGCTTGAGCGGGGCCTACAATGAGCAGTTCTTC. This sequence encodes CASSLSGAYNEQFF.

The J gene is TRBJ1-1, the V gene TRBV6-5, with no clear D. CDR1 is MNHEY, CDR2 SVGAGI, per germline. The V and J ends lost 8 bases and 0 bases respectively, with 10 bases between them. This CDR3 has 13 residues. Here the CDR3 reads CASRTGMNTEAFF. The DNA for the CDR3 is TGTGCCAGCCGGACGGGAATGAACACTGAAGCTTTCTTT.

The chain couples TRBV12-3 or TRBV12-4 to TRBJ2-1; D unresolved. V lost 0 bases and J lost 11, with 8 bases in between. The CDR3 is 12 residues long. CDR3 DNA: TGTGCCAGCAGTTTAGCGCGAGGTCAGCAGTTCTTC. Its translation: CASSLARGQQFF.

This clone was seen just once. CDR3 region: CASSLKRGTEAFF. The CDR3 coding sequence is TGTGCCAGCAGCCTAAAGCGGGGCACTGAAGCTTTCTTT. The rearrangement uses TRBV9 and TRBJ1-1; D gene unclear. The V gene's germline CDR1 is SGDLS and CDR2 YYNGEE. CDR3 size: 13 residues. Between the trimmed V and J ends, which lost 4 bases and 4 bases, there was a span of 11 bases.

The rearrangement links TRBV6-5 to TRBJ1-3; a possible D gene is TRBD1 (5 bases). The CDR3 contains 16 residues. Germline assignment: CDR1 MNHEY and CDR2 SVGAGI. The V gene lost 2 bases and the J gene lost 0 bases, with 11 bases spanning the gap. CDR3 loop: CASSYLFRGSGNTIYF. CDR3 nucleotide sequence: TGTGCCAGCAGTTACCTCTTTAGGGGCTCTGGAAACACCATATATTTT.